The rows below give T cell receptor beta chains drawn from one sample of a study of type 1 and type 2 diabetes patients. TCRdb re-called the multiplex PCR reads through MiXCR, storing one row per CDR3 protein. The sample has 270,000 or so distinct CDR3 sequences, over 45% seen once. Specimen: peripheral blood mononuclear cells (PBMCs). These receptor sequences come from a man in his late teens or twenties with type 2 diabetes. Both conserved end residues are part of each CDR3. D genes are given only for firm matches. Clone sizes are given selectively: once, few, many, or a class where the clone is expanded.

CASSVAASATEAFF	TGTGCCAGCAGCGTAGCCGCGTCAGCCACTGAAGCTTTCTTT	TRBV9	TRBJ1-1	.	.
CASSLETPVDEQFF	TGCGCCAGCAGCTTGGAGACTCCGGTGGATGAGCAGTTCTTC	TRBV5-1	TRBJ2-1	.	.
CASSPVMGGAEAFF	TGTGCCAGCAGCCCCGTCATGGGGGGAGCTGAAGCTTTCTTT	TRBV11-2	TRBJ1-1	.	.
CASSIRTSGPYEQYF	TGTGCCAGTAGTATCAGGACTAGCGGTCCCTACGAGCAGTACTTC	TRBV19	TRBJ2-7	once	TRBD2
CASSQDQPRTASSYEQYF	TGCGCCAGCAGCCAAGATCAACCAAGGACAGCCAGTTCCTACGAGCAGTACTTC	TRBV10-1	TRBJ2-7	.	.
CASSSAVEETQYF	TGTGCCAGCAGTTCGGCGGTAGAAGAGACCCAGTACTTC	TRBV12-3/TRBV12-4	TRBJ2-5	.	.
CASSSGRLSSYEQYF	TGTGCCAGCAGCTCCGGACGCCTCTCCTCCTACGAGCAGTACTTC	TRBV7-2	TRBJ2-7	.	.
CASSLEEGTWEKLFF	TGTGCCAGCAGCTTAGAGGAAGGGACATGGGAAAAACTGTTTTTT	TRBV7-8	TRBJ1-4	once	.
CASSLSGSYYGYTF	TGTGCCAGCAGTTTATCGGGCAGCTACTATGGCTACACCTTC	TRBV27	TRBJ1-2	.	.
CASSIGQENQPQHF	TGTGCCAGTAGTATCGGGCAGGAAAATCAGCCCCAGCATTTT	TRBV19	TRBJ1-5	.	.
CASSDPRGVQETQYF	TGTGCCAGCAGTGATCCTCGTGGGGTGCAAGAGACCCAGTACTTC	TRBV25-1	TRBJ2-5	.	.
CASRDTQNYGYTF	TGTGCCAGTCGGGACACACAGAACTATGGCTACACCTTC	TRBV6-2/TRBV6-3	TRBJ1-2	.	.
CASTPGGGPEQYF	TGTGCCAGCACCCCGGGGGGAGGGCCCGAGCAGTACTTC	TRBV10-3	TRBJ2-7	few	TRBD2
CSVPSGTGKFF	TGCAGTGTCCCCTCCGGGACAGGCAAGTTCTTC	TRBV20-1	TRBJ2-1	.	TRBD1
CASSGLAEGPYEQYF	TGTGCCAGCAGCGGACTAGCGGAGGGGCCGTACGAGCAGTACTTC	TRBV11-1	TRBJ2-7	.	TRBD2
CSARSTRTGSQPQHF	TGCAGTGCTAGATCTACTAGGACAGGGAGTCAGCCCCAGCATTTT	TRBV20-1	TRBJ1-5	many	TRBD1
CSARDATASYEQYF	TGCAGTGCTAGAGATGCAACAGCCTCCTACGAGCAGTACTTC	TRBV20-1	TRBJ2-7	.	.
CASSLSSGPQETQYF	TGTGCCAGCAGCTTGAGTAGCGGCCCTCAAGAGACCCAGTACTTC	TRBV11-2	TRBJ2-5	few	.
CASSRDRAEKLFF	TGCGCCAGCAGCCGGGACAGGGCTGAAAAACTGTTTTTT	TRBV10-1	TRBJ1-4	many	TRBD1
CASRPTGVGEAFF	TGTGCCAGCAGACCTACAGGGGTTGGTGAAGCTTTCTTT	TRBV6-2/TRBV6-3	TRBJ1-1	.	TRBD1
CASPGTENTGAFF	TGTGCCAGCCCCGGGACAGAGAACACTGGAGCTTTCTTT	TRBV2	TRBJ1-1	.	TRBD1
CATSRDRGMDYEQYF	TGTGCCACCAGCAGAGATAGGGGGATGGACTACGAGCAGTACTTC	TRBV15	TRBJ2-7	many	.
CASSLDRGLANTGELFF	TGTGCCAGCAGCTTAGATAGAGGACTAGCGAACACCGGGGAGCTGTTTTTT	TRBV7-6	TRBJ2-2	.	TRBD2
CASSLDGRTLLGYTF	TGCGCCAGCAGCTTGGACGGCAGAACGCTGCTGGGCTACACCTTC	TRBV5-1	TRBJ1-2	.	.
CATSDLTSGNTDTQYF	TGTGCCACCAGTGATTTGACTAGCGGGAACACAGATACGCAGTATTTT	TRBV24-1	TRBJ2-3	.	TRBD2
CAWGQGAKGSYNEQFF	TGTGCCTGGGGACAGGGGGCCAAGGGGTCCTACAATGAGCAGTTCTTC	TRBV30	TRBJ2-1	few	TRBD1
CSVEPDHSYNEQFF	TGCAGCGTTGAACCCGACCACTCCTACAATGAGCAGTTCTTC	TRBV29-1	TRBJ2-1	.	.
CASSESLAANEQFF	TGTGCCAGCAGTGAGTCGCTAGCGGCCAATGAGCAGTTCTTC	TRBV2	TRBJ2-1	.	TRBD2